This T cell receptor (beta chain) was recovered during a study of blood T cell repertoires in COVID-19. Across the study: Both acute and convalescent COVID-19 samples were obtained from the United States, Italy and Spain. T cells, B-cell-depleted T cells, or PBMCs supplied cDNA or gDNA.

Original data processing: Estimation of nucleated cell counts relied on the amplification of reference gene primers. Only in-frame clones appear in the TCRdb table, and some are missing; sequencing was by immunoSEQ multiplex PCR. V and J calls and clone size come straight from that table; D and trimming were deduced from the DNA. The sample has 70,000 to 75,000 clones; roughly 80% are singletons. After removal of 5 bases from V and 5 bases from J, the junction contained 14 bases not matched to a gene. In germline, CDR1 is MGHRA, CDR2 YSYEKL. The CDR3 is 17 amino acids. The chain couples TRBV4-1 to TRBJ1-4, with 7 positions matching TRBD1. The sequence was obtained from a woman aged 80 or over with active or convalescent COVID-19. The sequencing sample was made of peripheral blood. The CDR3 region has the DNA TGCGCCAGCAGCTTCCCCCTCGAGACAGGGATCAATGAAAAACTGTTTTTT. Residues: CASSFPLETGINEKLFF.